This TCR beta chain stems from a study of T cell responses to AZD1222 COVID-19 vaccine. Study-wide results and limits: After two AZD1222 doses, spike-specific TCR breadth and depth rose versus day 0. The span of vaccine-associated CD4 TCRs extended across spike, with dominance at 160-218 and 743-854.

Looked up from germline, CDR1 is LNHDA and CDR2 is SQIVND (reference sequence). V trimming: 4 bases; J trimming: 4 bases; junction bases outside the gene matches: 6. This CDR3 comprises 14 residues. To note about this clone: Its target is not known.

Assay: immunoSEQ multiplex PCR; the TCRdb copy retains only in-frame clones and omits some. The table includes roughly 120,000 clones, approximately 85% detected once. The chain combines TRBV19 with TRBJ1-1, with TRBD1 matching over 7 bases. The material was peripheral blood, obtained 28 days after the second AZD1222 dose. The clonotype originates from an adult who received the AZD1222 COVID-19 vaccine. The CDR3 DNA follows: TGTGCCAGTAGTAGTGGGGACAGTCGCACTGAAGCTTTCTTT. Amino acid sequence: CASSSGDSRTEAFF.